A single sample gave rise to the 29 T cell receptor beta chains below, sequenced in a study of neurological immune-mediated disorders. TCRdb called the 5' RACE reads again in MiXCR, with one record for every CDR3 protein. The repertoire has under 45,000 distinct CDR3 sequences, 3.5% to 4% of them found once; the top ten carry 2% to 2.5%. Material: PBMCs. Receptors were obtained from a young man with multiple sclerosis.

This clonotype was detected only a few times. This chain connects TRBV20-1 to TRBJ1-2; D not resolved. Trimming shortened V by 3 bases and J by 4 bases, and 9 bases separated the two germline ends. Germline lookup yields CDR1 DFQATT and CDR2 SNEGSKA (reference sequence). The CDR3 runs 12 residues. The CDR3 reads CSASSTAYGYTF. The CDR3 region has the DNA TGCAGTGCTAGTAGCACAGCCTATGGCTACACCTTC.

This clonotype was seen only a few times. This chain connects TRBV6-5 to TRBJ1-2, with 7 bases matching TRBD1. The length of the CDR3 is 13 residues. CDR1 is MNHEY and CDR2 is SVGAGI in the germline V gene. The J segment lost 3 bases and the V segment lost 5 bases, leaving 3 bases of the junction unmatched. The CDR3 here is CASSPTGDYGYTF. The DNA for the CDR3 is TGTGCCAGCAGTCCTACAGGGGACTATGGCTACACCTTC.

This clonotype was counted at least ten times. The chain recombines TRBV20-1 with TRBJ2-3; 11 bases map to TRBD2. The CDR3 covers 18 residues. Germline CDR1 is DFQATT and CDR2 is SNEGSKA (reference sequence). Trimming took 0 bases from V and 0 from J; bases not matched to a gene: 8. As DNA, the CDR3 is TGCAGTGCTAGAGATCGGCTAGCGGGGGGACCTAGCACAGATACGCAGTATTTT. Residues: CSARDRLAGGPSTDTQYF.

This clonotype was detected ten times or more. The chain links TRBV4-1 to TRBJ2-6; 7 bases line up with TRBD1. Germline V gene sequence: CDR1 MGHRA, CDR2 YSYEKL. The J segment lost 4 bases and the V segment lost 1 base, leaving 10 bases of the junction unmatched. CDR3 length: 18 residues. The CDR3 sequence is CASSQVNRGSRGANVLTF. The CDR3, as DNA: TGCGCCAGCAGCCAAGTGAACAGGGGATCTCGAGGGGCCAACGTCCTGACTTTC.

The sample holds many counts of this clonotype. J is TRBJ2-2 and V is TRBV29-1; 7 bases align to TRBD1. J lost 6 bases, V lost 6 bases, and 10 bases had no gene match. Germline values: CDR1 SQVTM, CDR2 ANQGSEA. CDR3 length: 14 amino acids. This CDR3 is CSVGQAQGAGELFF. CDR3 DNA sequence: TGCAGCGTCGGACAGGCCCAAGGGGCCGGGGAGCTGTTTTTT.

Within the sample, this clonotype is medium-sized. This sequence joins TRBV29-1 and TRBJ2-2; the match to TRBD1 covers 8 bases. The CDR3 is made up of 14 amino acids. Germline assignment: CDR1 SQVTM and CDR2 ANQGSEA. The V segment lost 5 bases and the J segment 6 bases; nucleotides outside the gene matches: 8. The CDR3 loop reads CSVYPGTGAGELFF. The DNA for the CDR3 is TGCAGCGTTTACCCCGGGACAGGCGCCGGGGAGCTGTTTTTT.

This clonotype was observed at least ten times. The chain couples TRBV12-3 or TRBV12-4 to TRBJ1-2; a weak D match, TRBD1 (6 bases). Trimming took 2 bases from V and 4 from J, leaving 14 bases between them. There are 15 residues in the CDR3. The CDR3 bases are TGTGCCAGCAGTTTAACCGCGGGGGGCGGCTATGGCTACACCTTC. Encoded protein: CASSLTAGGGYGYTF.

This clonotype showed up many times. V and J are TRBV3-1 and TRBJ2-5; weak D call: TRBD2 (6 bases). The germline V gene has CDR1 LGHDT and CDR2 YNNKEL (reference sequence). CDR3 length equals 13 residues. V was cut by 3 bases and J by 3 bases, with 8 bases left in between. CDR3 region: CASSQTGEETQYF. The CDR3 coding sequence is TGTGCCAGCAGCCAGACGGGGGAAGAGACCCAGTACTTC.

This clonotype was seen ten or more times. This CDR3 reads CSARVWGYEQYF. In DNA form, the CDR3 reads TGCAGTGCTAGAGTATGGGGGTACGAGCAGTACTTC. The V and J genes are TRBV20-1 and TRBJ2-7; D is perhaps TRBD1 or TRBD2 (5 bases each). The germline gives CDR1 DFQATT, CDR2 SNEGSKA (reference sequence). The CDR3 spans 12 residues. V gave up 1 base and J gave up 4 bases, with 8 bases separating them.

On this clonotype itself: A read error may account for a junction end that differs from germline. The rearrangement joins TRBV7-2 to TRBJ2-7, with D possibly TRBD2 on 5 matching bases. Looked up from germline, CDR1 is SGHTA and CDR2 is FQGNSA. The CDR3 has 15 residues. The CDR3 sequence: CANSLARWGSYEQYF. Written as DNA, the CDR3 is TGTGCCAACAGCTTAGCGCGGTGGGGCTCCTACGAGCAGTACTTC. The full variable domain, its missing parts supplied by reference TRBV7-2 and TRBJ2-7, is GAGVSQSPSNKVTEKGKDVELRCDPISGHTALYWYRQSLGQGLEFLIYFQGNSAPDKSGLPSDRFSAERTGGSVSTLTIQRTQQEDSAVYLCANSLARWGSYEQYFGPGTRLTVT.

This clonotype was picked up a small number of times. The V and J genes are TRBV7-8 and TRBJ2-5, with a tentative D call TRBD1 (6 bases). Germline CDR1 is SGHVS and CDR2 is FQNEAQ. The CDR3 runs to 14 residues. V dropped 4 bases and J dropped 4 bases, with 13 bases sitting between them. This chain's CDR3 is CASSSGQGGETQYF. For the CDR3, the DNA is TGTGCCAGCAGCTCAGGACAAGGGGGAGAGACCCAGTACTTC.

With regard to this clonotype: At one end the junction does not follow the germline gene, possibly because of a read error. The chain recombines TRBV5-7 with TRBJ1-3; no definite D call. TRBV5-7 is an ORF, and what it does is uncertain. The CDR3 consists of 18 residues. The CDR3 region is CASSSSHLTCSSGSTIYF. The DNA for the CDR3 is TGTGCCAGCAGCTCGTCTCACCTTACTTGTAGCTCTGGAAGCACCATATATTTT.

This clonotype has a count of ten or more. CDR3 bases: TGTGCCATCAGGGCAGTCTCTGGGGCCAACGTCCTGACTTTC. Its translation is CAIRAVSGANVLTF. This chain connects TRBV10-3 to TRBJ2-6, with unresolved D. Germline V gene sequence: CDR1 ENHRY, CDR2 SYGVKD. The CDR3 is made up of 14 amino acids. V was cut by 6 bases and J by 0 bases, with 6 bases left in between.

This clonotype has ten or more counts. The rearrangement uses TRBV18 and TRBJ2-3; 12 bases match TRBD1. This CDR3 region has 15 residues. Trimming took 6 bases from V and 5 from J; bases not matched to a gene: 6. CDR1 is KGHSH, CDR2 LQKENI, per germline. CDR3 loop: CASSRGTGGVDTQYF. Written as DNA, the CDR3 is TGTGCCAGCTCCCGCGGGACAGGGGGCGTAGATACGCAGTATTTT.

V usage is TRBV9 and J usage is TRBJ1-1; TRBD1 agrees at 7 bases. Trimming at V came to 0 bases and at J to 4 bases, leaving 6 bases not matched to a gene. The germline gives CDR1 SGDLS, CDR2 YYNGEE. The CDR3 is made up of 15 amino acids. CDR3 nucleotides: TGTGCCAGCAGCGTAGCGGGTACAGGGGCCACTGAAGCTTTCTTT. It codes for CASSVAGTGATEAFF. Looking up the rest from reference TRBV9 and TRBJ1-1 gives the full variable domain: DSGVTQTPKHLITATGQRVTLRCSPRSGDLSVYWYQQSLDQGLQFLIQYYNGEERAKGNILERFSAQQFPDLHSELNLSSLELGDSALYFCASSVAGTGATEAFFGQGTRLTVV.

This clonotype was recorded a few times. The J gene is TRBJ2-7, the V gene TRBV27; 9 bases align to TRBD2. Losses at the gene ends were 1 base for V and 3 bases for J; bases not matched to a gene: 4. Germline CDR1 MNHEY, CDR2 SMNVEV (reference sequence). This CDR3 spans 15 amino acids. The CDR3 spells CASSLYASGNYEQYF. The CDR3, as DNA: TGTGCCAGCAGTTTATATGCTAGCGGGAACTACGAGCAGTACTTC.

The chain is built from TRBV7-2 and TRBJ1-1; perhaps TRBD1 as D (6 bases). Germline V gene data show CDR1 as SGHTA and CDR2 as FQGNSA. The CDR3 spans 15 residues. V lost 6 bases and J 5 bases, leaving 19 bases between the germline ends. The CDR3 loop reads CASSSPGRGATEAFF. The CDR3 coding sequence is TGTGCCAGCAGTTCACCCGGGAGGGGGGCGACTGAAGCTTTCTTT. The full variable domain, rest sourced from reference TRBV7-2 and TRBJ1-1, is GAGVSQSPSNKVTEKGKDVELRCDPISGHTALYWYRQSLGQGLEFLIYFQGNSAPDKSGLPSDRFSAERTGGSVSTLTIQRTQQEDSAVYLCASSSPGRGATEAFFGQGTRLTVV.

This clonotype was counted ten times or more. The J gene is TRBJ2-7, the V gene TRBV3-1; perhaps TRBD1 as D (6 bases). This CDR3 has 14 amino acids. Per germline, CDR1 LGHDT and CDR2 YNNKEL (reference sequence). Trimming took off 1 base at V and 5 bases at J, with 12 bases between the two ends. CDR3 coding DNA: TGTGCCAGCAGCCAAGTAGGGGGTGGGGACGAGCAGTACTTC. Residues: CASSQVGGGDEQYF.

The sample holds many counts of this clonotype. The rearrangement joins TRBV6-2 or TRBV6-3 to TRBJ2-7, with D hard to call. The germline V and J ends were trimmed by 0 bases and 3 bases, with 9 bases remaining between them. This CDR3 region has 14 residues. Germline V CDR1 and CDR2: MNHEY, SVGEGT. CDR3 DNA: TGTGCCAGCAGTTACTCGACGGACCGCTACGAGCAGTACTTC. Translated, it gives CASSYSTDRYEQYF.

A few counts support this clonotype. The chain joins TRBV7-2 to TRBJ1-5; D is unclear. The CDR3 runs to 15 residues. From germline, CDR1 is SGHTA and CDR2 FQGNSA. The V and J ends lost 2 bases and 0 bases respectively, with 8 bases between them. CDR3 DNA sequence: TGTGCCAGCAGCTTAAATTCTCATAGCAATCAGCCCCAGCATTTT. It encodes CASSLNSHSNQPQHF.

V and J are TRBV20-1 and TRBJ2-5; D tentatively fits TRBD1 or TRBD2 (5 bases each). Germline V lookup: CDR1 DFQATT, CDR2 SNEGSKA (reference sequence). V was trimmed by 6 bases and J by 5 bases, leaving 13 bases between them. The CDR3 runs to 12 residues. For the CDR3, the DNA is TGCAGTGCCCCGGGACCGGAGGAGACCCAGTACTTC. This codes for CSAPGPEETQYF.

A note on this clonotype: A much larger clone differs from this one at a single base, so this may be a read error. V gene TRBV20-1 combines with J gene TRBJ1-1, with TRBD1 as a possible D gene (5 bases). The CDR3 extends over 13 amino acids. CDR1 DFQATT and CDR2 SNEGSKA come from the germline V gene (reference sequence). Trimming removed 6 bases at V and 1 base at J, with 12 bases between. The CDR3 region is CSAEGCRNTEAFF. The CDR3 bases are TGCAGTGCAGAGGGGTGCCGGAACACTGAAGCTTTCTTT.

Notes on this clonotype: An end of the junction does not agree with germline; a read error may underlie this. This chain connects TRBV5-1 to TRBJ1-6; 10 bases are a match to TRBD1. Germline CDR1 SGHRS, CDR2 YFSETQ. This CDR3 contains 15 residues. As DNA, the CDR3 is TGCGCCAGCAGCCTCCGGGACAGGGGTAATTCACCCCTCAACTTT. Residues: CASSLRDRGNSPLNF.

This clonotype is categorized as medium-sized. This chain connects TRBV5-1 to TRBJ1-1; no reliable D call. The CDR3 consists of 13 residues. CDR1 is SGHRS, CDR2 YFSETQ, per germline. The germline V and J ends were trimmed by 2 bases and 3 bases, with 8 bases remaining between them. The CDR3 reads CASSFVDDTEAFF. In DNA form, the CDR3 reads TGCGCCAGCAGCTTTGTGGACGACACTGAAGCTTTCTTT.

Of note for this clonotype: This clone may be a read error of a much larger clone one base away. The chain carries TRBV12-3 or TRBV12-4 and TRBJ2-1, with 7 bases that match TRBD1. This CDR3 comprises 13 residues. CDR3 in amino acids: CSSSSDRNNEQFF. DNA for the CDR3: TGTTCCAGCAGCTCGGACAGGAACAATGAGCAGTTCTTC.

This clonotype has at least ten counts. This rearrangement joins TRBV2 to TRBJ1-2, with D unclear. The CDR3 covers 13 residues. Trimming took off 7 bases at V and 0 bases at J, with 9 bases between the two ends. CDR1 and CDR2 (germline): SNHLY, FYNNEI. CDR3 coding DNA: TGTGCCAGCACCGTGACGGCTAACTATGGCTACACCTTC. Translation: CASTVTANYGYTF.

The V and J genes are TRBV5-1 and TRBJ1-2, with TRBD1 matching over 11 bases. CDR3 length: 15 residues. Germline V gene data show CDR1 as SGHRS and CDR2 as YFSETQ. V shed 3 bases and J 6 bases; nucleotides not matched to a gene: 7. CDR3 region: CASSYGQGAADGYTF. In DNA, the CDR3 is TGCGCCAGCAGCTATGGACAGGGGGCGGCGGATGGCTACACCTTC.

This clonotype was found many times. The CDR3 sequence is CSARPSGERTYEQYF. In nucleotides, the CDR3 is TGCAGTGCTAGACCCTCTGGGGAGCGTACCTACGAGCAGTACTTC. The rearrangement links TRBV20-1 to TRBJ2-7; tentatively, D is TRBD2 (5 bases). V lost 2 bases and J 2 bases, leaving 16 bases between the germline ends. CDR3 length equals 15 residues. Germline V gives CDR1 DFQATT, CDR2 SNEGSKA (reference sequence).

Ten or more counts support this clonotype. The chain recombines TRBV5-1 with TRBJ1-2, with a possible D match to TRBD1 (5 bases). The CDR3 length is 15 residues. V dropped 3 bases and J dropped 0 bases, with 12 bases sitting between them. Germline-derived CDR1 and CDR2 are SGHRS and YFSETQ. CDR3 nucleotides: TGCGCCAGCAGCTCGGGACTTGGGGCTAACTATGGCTACACCTTC. It encodes CASSSGLGANYGYTF.